The T cell receptor beta chain under discussion was sequenced for a study of vaccination effects on CD4 cells after COVID-19. This CDR3 region has 17 residues. The V gene end was trimmed by 2 bases and the J gene end by 2 bases; junction bases not matched to a gene: 8. CDR1 is SGHRS, CDR2 YFSETQ, per germline. Notes on the study in general: Clones arising from infection and from vaccination showed marked clonal contraction late after vaccination. Common cold coronavirus cross-reactivity was shown by only 1 of 255 vaccine-induced clones in healthy vaccinees.

In the case of this clone: Its cognate antigen is unknown.

Sequencing used immunoSEQ multiplex PCR; TCRdb keeps in-frame clones, though not all of them. The sample has roughly 32,000 clones; roughly two thirds are singletons. ViraFEST used viral peptide pools to expand antigen-specific CD4+ T cells before sequencing. Upon completion of around eleven days in culture, CD4+ T cells were isolated. Participants each got two BNT162b2 or mRNA-1273 vaccine doses. Vaccine recipients, nucleocapsid antibody negative, had no prior SARS-CoV-2 infection. The TCR originated in a human donor who received a COVID-19 vaccine. The chain couples TRBV5-1 to TRBJ2-3; TRBD2 matches 10 bases. Sequences were derived from CD4+ T cells from PBMCs cultured with HCoV-229E spike peptides, sampled after COVID-19 vaccination. The CDR3 DNA reads TGCGCCAGCAGCTTAGGGGCTAGCGGGGGAGCCACAGATACGCAGTATTTT. Its translation: CASSLGASGGATDTQYF.